This T cell receptor beta chain appears in the sequencing data of a study of blood T cell repertoires in COVID-19. The junction had 4 bases not matched to a gene; V was cut back by 0 bases and J by 5 bases. This CDR3 spans 15 amino acids. CDR1 is SGHVS and CDR2 is FQNEAQ in the germline V gene. Repertoires were generated with immunoSEQ multiplex PCR, while TCRdb's copy carries only in-frame clones and drops some. This sample has roughly 380,000 clones; roughly 90% occur once, and the top ten carry less than 5%. This chain uses TRBV7-8 with TRBJ1-1; TRBD1 matches at 9 bases. The sequence was collected from a woman aged 55 to 70 with COVID-19, enrolled during active disease. The specimen sequenced was peripheral blood. In DNA, the CDR3 is TGTGCCAGCAGCTTAGCGACAGGGGGGCGAACTGAAGCTTTCTTT. Translating gives CASSLATGGRTEAFF.